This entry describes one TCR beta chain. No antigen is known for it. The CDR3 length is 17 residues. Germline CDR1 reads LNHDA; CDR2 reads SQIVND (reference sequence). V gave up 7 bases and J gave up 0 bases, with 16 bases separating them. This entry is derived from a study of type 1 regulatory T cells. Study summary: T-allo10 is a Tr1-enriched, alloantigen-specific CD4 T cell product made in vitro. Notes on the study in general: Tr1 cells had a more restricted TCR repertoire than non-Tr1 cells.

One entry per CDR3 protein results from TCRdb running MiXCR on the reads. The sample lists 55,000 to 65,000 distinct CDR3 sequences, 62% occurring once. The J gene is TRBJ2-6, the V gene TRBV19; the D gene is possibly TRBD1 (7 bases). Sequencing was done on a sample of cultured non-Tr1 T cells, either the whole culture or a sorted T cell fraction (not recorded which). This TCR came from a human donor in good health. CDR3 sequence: CASNGGGLNSGANVLTF. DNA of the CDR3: TGTGCCAGTAATGGAGGGGGCTTAAACTCTGGGGCCAACGTCCTGACTTTC.